The subject of this entry is one TCR beta chain. Reverse transcribed after extraction, RNA yielded cDNA as the sequencing template. The method was immunoSEQ multiplex PCR; TCRdb's version includes in-frame clones alone and lacks a portion of them. The table has under 150,000 clones, around 53% seen once. Treatment described: oral pan-JAK inhibitor, 5-10 mg twice daily. It was from alopecia areata patients that lesional scalp punch biopsies and peripheral blood were collected. Cell sorting on a FACSAria was used to separate CD4+ and CD8+ T cells from the PBMCs. The record originates from a study of CD8+ T cells in alopecia areata. Study-level background: Severity scores in treated patients reflected the percentage of scalp affected.

This CDR3 is built from 13 residues. The germline V gene has CDR1 SGHRS and CDR2 YFSETQ. The ends were cut back, 0 bases at V and 2 bases at J, with 6 bases in the middle. The sample here was CD4+ T cells sorted from blood, taken at week 4, from a patient treated with tofacitinib. The gene calls are TRBV5-1 and TRBJ2-7; possible D gene TRBD1, 5 bases. The sequence came from a human donor with alopecia areata. The CDR3 sequence is CASSLAGTYEQYF. The CDR3 nucleotides read TGCGCCAGCAGCTTGGCAGGGACCTACGAGCAGTACTTC.